These T cell receptor beta chains were read from a single sample in a study of PD-1 blockade in mismatch repair-deficient tumors. Using immunoSEQ multiplex PCR, the repertoire was profiled, and TCRdb retains in-frame clones only, with some absent. The sample contains about 130,000 clones, about 90% of which appear only once. The specimen comprised peripheral blood, sampled 72 weeks after starting pembrolizumab. These receptors came from an adult with mismatch repair-deficient cancer. The CDR3 runs from the conserved cysteine through the conserved F or W. The D gene is left open where the match is weak. Expanded clones are given a class, and other clones once, few, many or no size at all.

v_gene: TRBV11-3
abundance: -
d_gene: -
j_gene: TRBJ2-3
CDR3nt: TGTGCCAGCAGCCCGCTCATCTCAACAACAGATACGCAGTATTTT
CDR3aa: CASSPLISTTDTQYF

v_gene: TRBV6-1
abundance: -
d_gene: -
j_gene: TRBJ1-5
CDR3nt: TGTGCCAGCAGTGAATCAGGGTTTGGCAATCAGCCCCAGCATTTT
CDR3aa: CASSESGFGNQPQHF

v_gene: TRBV28
abundance: -
d_gene: TRBD2
j_gene: TRBJ2-7
CDR3nt: TGTGCCAGCAGTTTACCCACACGACTAGCGGGAGGAGGAGAGCAGTACTTC
CDR3aa: CASSLPTRLAGGGEQYF

v_gene: TRBV10-1
abundance: -
d_gene: TRBD2
j_gene: TRBJ2-7
CDR3nt: TGCGCCAGCAGTGAAAGCGGGAGGGCCTTTTCCGAGCAGTACTTC
CDR3aa: CASSESGRAFSEQYF

v_gene: TRBV6-5
abundance: once
d_gene: -
j_gene: TRBJ2-5
CDR3nt: TGTGCCAGCACCCACCTCATGGGGATGTCGGAGACCCAGTACTTC
CDR3aa: CASTHLMGMSETQYF

v_gene: TRBV28
abundance: -
d_gene: -
j_gene: TRBJ2-7
CDR3nt: TGTGCCAGCAGGGAAACAGGGAGCGGCTACGAGCAGTACTTC
CDR3aa: CASRETGSGYEQYF

v_gene: TRBV12-5
abundance: -
d_gene: TRBD2
j_gene: TRBJ2-1
CDR3nt: TGTGCTAGTGGCATTTACTCGACTAGCGGGAGGGCCCACAATGAGCAGTTCTTC
CDR3aa: CASGIYSTSGRAHNEQFF

v_gene: TRBV11-2
abundance: -
d_gene: -
j_gene: TRBJ2-7
CDR3nt: TGTGCCAGCAGCTCCCCCTTGAACGAGCAGTACTTC
CDR3aa: CASSSPLNEQYF

v_gene: TRBV6-5
abundance: few
d_gene: TRBD1
j_gene: TRBJ1-5
CDR3nt: TGTGCCAGCAGGCCGGAGACAGGGGGTGAACAGCCCCAGCATTTT
CDR3aa: CASRPETGGEQPQHF

v_gene: TRBV28
abundance: -
d_gene: -
j_gene: TRBJ1-1
CDR3nt: TGTGCCAGCAGTTTAAGGGGGGGCCGGACTGAAGCTTTCTTT
CDR3aa: CASSLRGGRTEAFF

v_gene: TRBV5-1
abundance: -
d_gene: -
j_gene: TRBJ2-5
CDR3nt: TGCGCCAGCAGCTTGACAGGGTTAGAAACGTTGGAGACCCAGTACTTC
CDR3aa: CASSLTGLETLETQYF

v_gene: TRBV27
abundance: -
d_gene: TRBD1
j_gene: TRBJ1-4
CDR3nt: TGTGCCAGCAGTCCCTCCCGACAGGGGTGGGGGGAAAAACTGTTTTTT
CDR3aa: CASSPSRQGWGEKLFF

v_gene: TRBV30
abundance: -
d_gene: -
j_gene: TRBJ2-3
CDR3nt: TGTGCCTGGAGTTTGGTTACAGATACGCAGTATTTT
CDR3aa: CAWSLVTDTQYF

v_gene: TRBV7-3
abundance: -
d_gene: TRBD1
j_gene: TRBJ2-5
CDR3nt: TGTGCCAGCAGCTTGAATGGCAGGGGGCGCGGGGAGACCCAGTACTTC
CDR3aa: CASSLNGRGRGETQYF

v_gene: TRBV11-2
abundance: once
d_gene: TRBD1
j_gene: TRBJ2-7
CDR3nt: TGTGCCAGCAGCCAAGACCGGACAGGGGGCTACGAGCAGTACTTC
CDR3aa: CASSQDRTGGYEQYF

v_gene: TRBV19
abundance: -
d_gene: TRBD2
j_gene: TRBJ2-2
CDR3nt: TGTGCCAGTGACACTAGCGGGCCGAACACCGGGGAGCTGTTTTTT
CDR3aa: CASDTSGPNTGELFF

v_gene: TRBV5-1
abundance: -
d_gene: -
j_gene: TRBJ1-5
CDR3nt: TGCGCCAGCAGCTTTGGGGGAACCAATCAGCCCCAGCATTTT
CDR3aa: CASSFGGTNQPQHF

v_gene: TRBV4-1
abundance: -
d_gene: -
j_gene: TRBJ2-5
CDR3nt: TGCGCCAGCAGCCAAGATCGAGGGCAGGGAGAGACCCAGTACTTC
CDR3aa: CASSQDRGQGETQYF

v_gene: TRBV5-1
abundance: -
d_gene: -
j_gene: TRBJ2-5
CDR3nt: TGCGCCAGCAGCTTGCGGGCTGTCCAAGAGACCCAGTACTTC
CDR3aa: CASSLRAVQETQYF

v_gene: TRBV19
abundance: -
d_gene: -
j_gene: TRBJ2-7
CDR3nt: TGTGCCAGTAGTATAGACGGAAACTCCTACGAGCAGTACTTC
CDR3aa: CASSIDGNSYEQYF

v_gene: TRBV5-1
abundance: -
d_gene: TRBD2
j_gene: TRBJ2-2
CDR3nt: TGCGCCAGCAGCCCGGGGACTAGCGGGATCACCGGGGAGCTGTTTTTT
CDR3aa: CASSPGTSGITGELFF

v_gene: TRBV6-5
abundance: -
d_gene: -
j_gene: TRBJ2-3
CDR3nt: TGTGCCAGCAGCCCCCCTATAAGGGATACGCAGTATTTT
CDR3aa: CASSPPIRDTQYF

v_gene: TRBV6-4
abundance: -
d_gene: -
j_gene: TRBJ2-2
CDR3nt: TGTGCCAGCTCAGAAGTTGGCGGCACCGGGGAGCTGTTTTTT
CDR3aa: CASSEVGGTGELFF

v_gene: TRBV28
abundance: -
d_gene: -
j_gene: TRBJ2-1
CDR3nt: TGTGCCAGCAGCCCTCGGGACTTTAAGATATACAATGAGCAGTTCTTC
CDR3aa: CASSPRDFKIYNEQFF

v_gene: TRBV5-4
abundance: -
d_gene: -
j_gene: TRBJ2-2
CDR3nt: TGTGCCAGCAGCTTGGGACGGCTCGCGAACACCGGGGAGCTGTTTTTT
CDR3aa: CASSLGRLANTGELFF

v_gene: TRBV5-1
abundance: -
d_gene: TRBD1
j_gene: TRBJ2-7
CDR3nt: TGCGCCAGCAGCTTGGAAGCGACAGGGGACGAGCAGTACTTC
CDR3aa: CASSLEATGDEQYF

v_gene: TRBV5-1
abundance: -
d_gene: TRBD2
j_gene: TRBJ2-7
CDR3nt: TGCGCCAGCAGCTTGGTTCAGGCGAGTGGACTAGCGGAAACCTACGAGCAGTACTTC
CDR3aa: CASSLVQASGLAETYEQYF

v_gene: TRBV9
abundance: -
d_gene: TRBD2
j_gene: TRBJ2-7
CDR3nt: TGTGCCAGCAGCGTAGGAGGACTAGCCTACGAGCAGTACTTC
CDR3aa: CASSVGGLAYEQYF

v_gene: TRBV4-1
abundance: -
d_gene: -
j_gene: TRBJ2-1
CDR3nt: TGCGCCAGCAGCCAATATGATAGCCGGCAGTTCTTC
CDR3aa: CASSQYDSRQFF

v_gene: TRBV2
abundance: few
d_gene: -
j_gene: TRBJ1-2
CDR3nt: TGTGCCAGCAGTGAGGGGGGCCCCTATGGCTACACCTTC
CDR3aa: CASSEGGPYGYTF

v_gene: TRBV10-2
abundance: -
d_gene: TRBD1
j_gene: TRBJ1-1
CDR3nt: TGCGCCAGCAGTGAGTCCGGACAGGGAATGAACACTGAAGCTTTCTTT
CDR3aa: CASSESGQGMNTEAFF

v_gene: TRBV30
abundance: -
d_gene: -
j_gene: TRBJ2-7
CDR3nt: TGTGCCAAACAGGATTCCCCCTACGAGCAGTACTTC
CDR3aa: CAKQDSPYEQYF

v_gene: TRBV5-1
abundance: -
d_gene: -
j_gene: TRBJ2-7
CDR3nt: TGCGCCAGCAGCTTGGGCGATTACGAGCAGTACTTC
CDR3aa: CASSLGDYEQYF

v_gene: TRBV28
abundance: -
d_gene: -
j_gene: TRBJ2-1
CDR3nt: TGTGCCAGCAGACGATACCCCGGGAAGCCTCTCAATGAGCAGTTCTTC
CDR3aa: CASRRYPGKPLNEQFF

v_gene: TRBV11-3
abundance: once
d_gene: -
j_gene: TRBJ2-5
CDR3nt: TGTGCCAGCAGCTTCGCACCGGGAGAGAGGAGGGAGACCCAGTACTTC
CDR3aa: CASSFAPGERRETQYF

v_gene: TRBV9
abundance: -
d_gene: -
j_gene: TRBJ1-3
CDR3nt: TGTGCCAGCAGCGTAGACACCGGGGGAAACACCATATATTTT
CDR3aa: CASSVDTGGNTIYF

v_gene: TRBV4-1
abundance: -
d_gene: -
j_gene: TRBJ2-3
CDR3nt: TGCGCCAGCAGCCAGGTAGCCGGAGCGGGAGATACGCAGTATTTT
CDR3aa: CASSQVAGAGDTQYF

v_gene: TRBV5-6
abundance: -
d_gene: -
j_gene: TRBJ1-2
CDR3nt: TGTGCCAGCAGCTTGGCGCGTTACGGCAGGGGAAAAAATGGCTACACCTTC
CDR3aa: CASSLARYGRGKNGYTF

v_gene: TRBV4-1
abundance: -
d_gene: -
j_gene: TRBJ2-3
CDR3nt: TGCGCCAGCAGCCAAGTCACCTTACGGCCAACAGATACGCAGTATTTT
CDR3aa: CASSQVTLRPTDTQYF

v_gene: TRBV19
abundance: few
d_gene: TRBD2
j_gene: TRBJ2-7
CDR3nt: TGTGCCAGTAGTTCCAGGGATGGCGGGAGAAACTACGAGCAGTACTTC
CDR3aa: CASSSRDGGRNYEQYF

v_gene: TRBV6-5
abundance: -
d_gene: -
j_gene: TRBJ1-1
CDR3nt: TGTGCCAGCAGTTATGGCGCTGAAGCTTTCTTT
CDR3aa: CASSYGAEAFF

v_gene: TRBV4-3
abundance: -
d_gene: TRBD1
j_gene: TRBJ1-4
CDR3nt: TGCGCCAGCAGCCAAGGACAGGGAAAAGGAAGTGAAAAACTGTTTTTT
CDR3aa: CASSQGQGKGSEKLFF

v_gene: TRBV5-6
abundance: -
d_gene: -
j_gene: TRBJ1-1
CDR3nt: TGTGCCAGCAGCCCCCCCGGGACTAATGTGAGACCTGAAGCTTTCTTT
CDR3aa: CASSPPGTNVRPEAFF

v_gene: TRBV11-2
abundance: -
d_gene: TRBD2
j_gene: TRBJ2-2
CDR3nt: TGTGCCAGCAGCTTAGATCTAATTAGCGGGAAAATCGGGGAGCTGTTTTTT
CDR3aa: CASSLDLISGKIGELFF

v_gene: TRBV5-1
abundance: -
d_gene: -
j_gene: TRBJ2-7
CDR3nt: TGCGCCAGCAGCTTTGGTAGTCAAGCCTACGAGCAGTACTTC
CDR3aa: CASSFGSQAYEQYF

v_gene: TRBV6-4
abundance: -
d_gene: -
j_gene: TRBJ1-2
CDR3nt: TGTGCCAGCAGTGATTTGCGGGATGGCTACACCTTC
CDR3aa: CASSDLRDGYTF

v_gene: TRBV2
abundance: -
d_gene: -
j_gene: TRBJ1-2
CDR3nt: TGTGCCAGCAGTGAATCGGGGATCGGCTACACCTTC
CDR3aa: CASSESGIGYTF

v_gene: TRBV11-3
abundance: -
d_gene: TRBD2
j_gene: TRBJ2-2
CDR3nt: TGTGCCAGCAGCTTAGATTCTGGCCTAGCGGCGAACACCGGGGAGCTGTTTTTT
CDR3aa: CASSLDSGLAANTGELFF

v_gene: TRBV5-6
abundance: once
d_gene: TRBD1
j_gene: TRBJ2-7
CDR3nt: TGTGCCAGCAGCTTTCTCAGGACAGGGAAAACCTACGAGCAGTACTTC
CDR3aa: CASSFLRTGKTYEQYF

v_gene: TRBV29-1
abundance: -
d_gene: -
j_gene: TRBJ1-1
CDR3nt: TGCAGCGTTGAGGGCTGGATGAACACTGAAGCTTTCTTT
CDR3aa: CSVEGWMNTEAFF

v_gene: TRBV7-2
abundance: -
d_gene: -
j_gene: TRBJ1-1
CDR3nt: TGTGCCAGCAGCTTAGGACCGTTGAACACTGAAGCTTTCTTT
CDR3aa: CASSLGPLNTEAFF

v_gene: TRBV6-6
abundance: -
d_gene: -
j_gene: TRBJ2-7
CDR3nt: TGTGCCAGCAGTTACACCCCGAGCGAGCAGTACTTC
CDR3aa: CASSYTPSEQYF

v_gene: TRBV4-3
abundance: -
d_gene: TRBD1
j_gene: TRBJ2-4
CDR3nt: TGCGCCAGCAGCCAAGGGGCAGGGGGTACCAAAAACATTCAGTACTTC
CDR3aa: CASSQGAGGTKNIQYF